The 4 T cell receptor beta chains listed next were all sequenced from one sample in a study of cytomegalovirus exposure and HLA in healthy donors. Use of 60 Vbeta and 13 Jbeta primers characterized the PCR. Clones were read by immunoSEQ multiplex PCR, and TCRdb kept only the in-frame ones, dropping some. The data hold more than 95,000 clones, with approximately 69% observed a single time. Specimen: PBMCs. The receptors derive from a man aged 25-40 years in good health and CMV-seronegative.

This chain links TRBV9 with TRBJ2-1, with D possibly matching TRBD1 (6 bases). V lost 1 base and J lost 0, with 8 bases in between. The CDR3 sequence is 15 residues long. The germline V gene has CDR1 SGDLS and CDR2 YYNGEE. As DNA, the CDR3 is TGTGCCAGCAGCGTACAGGACAGCTCCTACAATGAGCAGTTCTTC. Amino acids: CASSVQDSSYNEQFF.

This clone was counted only a few times. V usage is TRBV19 and J usage is TRBJ1-1; 8 nucleotides align to TRBD1. V lost 9 bases, J lost 4 bases, and 16 bases stayed unmatched. Germline assignment: CDR1 LNHDA and CDR2 SQIVND (reference sequence). The CDR3 sequence is 16 residues long. Written as DNA, the CDR3 is TGTGCCAGCGAACAGGGGGTTCAGAGGGTCGGCACTGAAGCTTTCTTT. This codes for CASEQGVQRVGTEAFF.

The genes are TRBV30 and TRBJ2-7; D gene ambiguous. CDR3 size: 11 residues. Germline CDR1 reads GTSNPN; CDR2 reads SVGIG (reference sequence). V was clipped by 3 bases and J by 6 bases, with 9 bases between them. The chain's CDR3 is CAWSGRGEQYF. The CDR3 nucleotides read TGTGCCTGGAGCGGCCGAGGCGAGCAGTACTTC.

This chain uses TRBV2 with TRBJ2-5; TRBD1 agrees at 8 bases. V was clipped by 4 bases and J by 1 base; unmatched bases: 2. Germline assignment: CDR1 SNHLY and CDR2 FYNNEI. The CDR3 is 14 amino acids. The DNA for the CDR3 is TGTGCCAGCAGTGTTCAGGGGGCCCAAGAGACCCAGTACTTC. It specifies CASSVQGAQETQYF.